This T cell receptor (beta chain) derives from a study of early T cells in non-severe SARS-CoV-2 infection (dated by TCRdb to the early 2020s). Background on the whole study: TCR sequencing used bulk RNA from unsorted whole blood, so alpha and beta chains could not be paired.

V loses 6 bases at its end and J loses 2 bases; junction bases beyond the gene matches: 4. The germline V gene yields MNHEY for CDR1 and SVGAGI for CDR2. The CDR3 has 14 amino acids, counting the end cysteine and phenylalanine. The CDR3 DNA has 42 bases and is translated from base 1. What the study reported, not specific to this receptor: VDJdb matching was skewed toward anti-spike CD8 responses and likely underestimated virus-specific expansions by missing private and CD4 specificities.

Libraries were built with 5' RACE. TCRdb records NextSeq 500 as the sequencer. In the TCR library protocol, unique molecular identifiers were attached to individual cDNA molecules to correct for PCR bias and sequencing error. TCR alpha and beta chains were both sequenced, and the abundances of alpha and beta sequences in each sample were closely correlated with each other. On the authors' methods: V gene, J gene and CDR3 annotation of TCR sequences was performed with Decombinator V4. TCRs were defined as expanded if a significant change between any two time points was detected under a Poisson model with p below 0.0001. TCR abundances were normalised to the total number of TCRs sequenced per sample and were expressed as counts per million. MAIT TCRs were defined by TRAV1-2 paired with TRAJ12, TRAJ20 or TRAJ33, and iNKT TCRs by TRAV10 paired with TRAJ18. A search of VDJdb, accessed on 1 November 2021, was run for TCRs annotated to CMV, EBV and SARS-CoV-2, with TCRs annotated for multiple antigens excluded. TCRdb reprocessing: public reads trimmed at Q25 with fastp, clones called with MiXCR, in-frame beta chains kept. Each entry merges the rows of one CDR3 protein and shows their most common DNA and genes. The V and J calls here are based on TCRdb, not the publication. For this sample the table gives tens of thousands of distinct CDR3 sequences, of which roughly an eighth were detected only once. The ten most abundant clones make up 1.3% of the sample.

Set within a cohort of healthcare workers in London, UK, this nested case-control study involved weekly PCR testing of nasopharyngeal swabs along with blood sampling. Healthcare workers were recruited between 23 and 31 March 2020, during the week of the UK lockdown, and were followed weekly for up to about 15 weeks. This clonotype was observed at least ten times. Which antigen it targets is not known. There are no base qualities to consult, and no much larger clone falls within one base. This receptor chain uses TRBV6-5 and TRBJ1-1, with TRBD1 matching 9 junction bases. The sample was whole blood. The receptor was derived from an adult who was a healthcare worker with PCR-confirmed SARS-CoV-2 infection or an uninfected control (not recorded which). This receptor carries the CDR3 CASSWDRVNTEAFF. The DNA sequence is as follows: TGTGCCAGCAGCTGGGACAGGGTAAACACTGAAGCTTTCTTT.